This T cell receptor (beta chain) was identified during a study of T cell responses to AZD1222 COVID-19 vaccine. Whole-study findings and limits: Clonal diversity may have been underestimated in mostly white British donors.

Profiling relied on immunoSEQ multiplex PCR, and the TCRdb table lists in-frame clones only, not all of them. The sample holds 45,000 to 55,000 clones, 86% seen once. A word on this clone: Its antigen is undetermined.

V lost 4 bases, J lost 7 bases, and 15 bases lay in between. Germline CDR1 SGHRS, CDR2 YFSETQ. This CDR3 spans 14 amino acids. V usage is TRBV5-1 and J usage is TRBJ2-1; TRBD2 might be the D (6 bases). The receptor's source is an adult who received the AZD1222 COVID-19 vaccine. The specimen comprised peripheral blood, sampled 28 days after the second AZD1222 dose. The DNA for the CDR3 is TGCGCCAGCAGCCCGACCGGGGGTAATAATGAGCAGTTCTTC. Translation gives CASSPTGGNNEQFF.